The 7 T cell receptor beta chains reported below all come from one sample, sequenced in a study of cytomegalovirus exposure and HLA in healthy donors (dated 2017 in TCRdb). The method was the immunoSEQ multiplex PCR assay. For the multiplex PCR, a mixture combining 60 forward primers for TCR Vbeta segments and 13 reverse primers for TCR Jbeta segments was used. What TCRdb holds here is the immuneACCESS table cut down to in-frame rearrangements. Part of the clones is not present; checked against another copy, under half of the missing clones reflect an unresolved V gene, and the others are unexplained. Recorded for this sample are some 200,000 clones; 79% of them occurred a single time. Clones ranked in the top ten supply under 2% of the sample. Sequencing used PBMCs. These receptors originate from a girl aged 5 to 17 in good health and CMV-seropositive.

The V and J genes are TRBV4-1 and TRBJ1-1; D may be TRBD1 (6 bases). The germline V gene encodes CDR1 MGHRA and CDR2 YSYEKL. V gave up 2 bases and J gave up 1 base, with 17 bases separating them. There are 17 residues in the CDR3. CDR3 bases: TGCGCCAGCAGCCAACCGACAGGAACAGGAGGGAACACTGAAGCTTTCTTT. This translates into CASSQPTGTGGNTEAFF.

The DNA of the CDR3 is TGTGCCAGCAGCGTAGGGGACAGGGGGCATGAAAAACTGTTTTTT. Translated, it gives CASSVGDRGHEKLFF. The rearrangement joins TRBV9 to TRBJ1-4, with 12 bases that match TRBD1. The CDR3 has 15 residues. The J segment lost 6 bases and the V segment lost 0 bases, leaving 0 bases of the junction unmatched. CDR1 SGDLS and CDR2 YYNGEE come from the germline V gene.

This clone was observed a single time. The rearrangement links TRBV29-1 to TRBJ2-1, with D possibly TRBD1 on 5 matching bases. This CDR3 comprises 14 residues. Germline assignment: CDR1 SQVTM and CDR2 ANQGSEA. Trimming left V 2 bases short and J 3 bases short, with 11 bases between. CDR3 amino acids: CSVEQGRVYNEQFF. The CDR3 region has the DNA TGCAGCGTTGAACAGGGAAGGGTCTACAATGAGCAGTTCTTC.

The CDR3 DNA reads TGTGCCAGTAGTGCGTCGACAGGGTCCTACGAGCAGTACTTC. It yields the protein CASSASTGSYEQYF. The V and J genes are TRBV19 and TRBJ2-7; 7 bases align to TRBD1. There are 14 residues in the CDR3. Losses at the gene ends were 5 bases for V and 1 base for J; bases not matched to a gene: 5. The germline gives CDR1 LNHDA, CDR2 SQIVND (reference sequence). Full variable domain (outside the CDR3, taken from reference TRBV19 and TRBJ2-7): DGGITQSPKYLFRKEGQNVTLSCEQNLNHDAMYWYRQDPGQGLRLIYYSQIVNDFQKGDIAEGYSVSREKKESFPLTVTSAQKNPTAFYLCASSASTGSYEQYFGPGTRLTVT.

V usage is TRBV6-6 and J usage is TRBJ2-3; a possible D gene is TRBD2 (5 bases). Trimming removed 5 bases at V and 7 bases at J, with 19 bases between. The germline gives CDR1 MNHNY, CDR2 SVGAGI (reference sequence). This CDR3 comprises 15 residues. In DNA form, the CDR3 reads TGTGCCAGCAGTCCCCCTAACACCCCGGGAAATACGCAGTATTTT. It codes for CASSPPNTPGNTQYF.

CDR3 amino acids: CASSLTTNNEQFF. DNA for the CDR3: TGTGCCAGCAGCCTGACTACGAACAATGAGCAGTTCTTC. The gene calls are TRBV5-6 and TRBJ2-1; the D gene is possibly TRBD2 (5 bases). Trimming left V 4 bases short and J 5 bases short, with 10 bases between. The CDR3 is made up of 13 amino acids. Germline CDR1 reads SGHDT; CDR2 reads YYEEEE.

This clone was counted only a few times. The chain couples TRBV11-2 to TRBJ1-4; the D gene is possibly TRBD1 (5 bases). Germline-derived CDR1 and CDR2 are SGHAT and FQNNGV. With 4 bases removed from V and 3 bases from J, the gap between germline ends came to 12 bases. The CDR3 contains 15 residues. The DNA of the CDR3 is TGTGCCAGCAGCTCGCTATTAGGGGCTAATGAAAAACTGTTTTTT. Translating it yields CASSSLLGANEKLFF.